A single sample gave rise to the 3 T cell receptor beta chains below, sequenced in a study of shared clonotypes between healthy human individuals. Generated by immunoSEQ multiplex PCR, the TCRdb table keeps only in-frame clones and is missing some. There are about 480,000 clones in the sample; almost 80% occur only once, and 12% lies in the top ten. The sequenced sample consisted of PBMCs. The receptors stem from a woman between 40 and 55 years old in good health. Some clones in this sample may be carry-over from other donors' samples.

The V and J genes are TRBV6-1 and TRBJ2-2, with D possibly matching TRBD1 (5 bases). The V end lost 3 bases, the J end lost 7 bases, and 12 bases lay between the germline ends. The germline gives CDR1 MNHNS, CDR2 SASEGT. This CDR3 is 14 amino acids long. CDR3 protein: CASSDRDGSGELFF. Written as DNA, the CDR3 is TGTGCCAGCAGTGACAGGGATGGTAGCGGGGAGCTGTTTTTT.

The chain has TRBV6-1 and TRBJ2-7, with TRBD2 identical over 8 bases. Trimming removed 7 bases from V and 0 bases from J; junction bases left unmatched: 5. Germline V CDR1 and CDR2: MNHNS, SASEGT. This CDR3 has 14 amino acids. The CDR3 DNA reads TGTGCCAGCAAGGTAGCGGGAAACTCCTACGAGCAGTACTTC. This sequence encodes CASKVAGNSYEQYF.

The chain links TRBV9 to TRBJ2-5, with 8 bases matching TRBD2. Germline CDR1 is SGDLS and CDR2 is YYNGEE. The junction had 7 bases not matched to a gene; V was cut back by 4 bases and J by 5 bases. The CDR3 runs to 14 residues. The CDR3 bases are TGTGCCAGCAGCATACTAGCGGCCGCCGAGACCCAGTACTTC. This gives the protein CASSILAAAETQYF.